These 8 T cell receptor beta chains were sequenced from one sample in a study of T cell responses to AZD1222 COVID-19 vaccine. Clones were read by immunoSEQ multiplex PCR, and TCRdb kept only the in-frame ones, dropping some. The table lists some 150,000 clones, roughly 90% of them singletons. Here the sequenced sample was peripheral blood, taken 28 days after the second AZD1222 dose. Every receptor here comes from an adult who received the AZD1222 COVID-19 vaccine.

The rearrangement links TRBV6-5 to TRBJ1-4, with D possibly matching TRBD1 (5 bases). Deletions cut 10 bases from V and 11 bases from J, with 17 bases between. This CDR3 has 12 residues. Germline CDR1 is MNHEY and CDR2 is SVGAGI. The CDR3 region has the DNA TGTGCCATTAGGGGTTGTTGGAAGAAACTGTTTTTT. It specifies CAIRGCWKKLFF.

The chain recombines TRBV20-1 with TRBJ1-6, with unresolved D. The CDR3 loop spans 11 amino acids. Trimming took 1 base from V and 10 from J, leaving 5 bases between them. Per the germline V gene, CDR1 is DFQATT and CDR2 is SNEGSKA (reference sequence). The chain's CDR3 is CSARGGSPLHF. CDR3 nucleotides: TGCAGTGCTAGAGGGGGATCACCCCTCCACTTT.

V and J are TRBV25-1 and TRBJ2-6; D is undetermined. Germline V gene sequence: CDR1 MGHDK, CDR2 SYGVNS. The CDR3 sequence is 13 residues long. V gave up 8 bases and J gave up 2 bases, with 7 bases separating them. In nucleotides, the CDR3 is TGTGCCAGCCGGGTCCCTGGGGCCAACGTCCTGACTTTC. Its translation: CASRVPGANVLTF.

DNA of the CDR3: TGCGCCAGCAGCTTGAGCAGGAGCGAGCAGTACTTC. Translating gives CASSLSRSEQYF. The chain has TRBV5-1 and TRBJ2-7; D unclear. The CDR3 spans 12 residues. Germline V gives CDR1 SGHRS, CDR2 YFSETQ. V was trimmed by 1 base and J by 6 bases, leaving 8 bases between them.

The chain recombines TRBV7-9 with TRBJ2-7; D remains ambiguous. The CDR3 contains 11 residues. V lost 5 bases and J 12 bases, leaving 14 bases between the germline ends. Germline V gene lookup returns CDR1 SEHNR and CDR2 FQNEAQ (reference sequence). Here the CDR3 reads CASSPGSSTYF. The CDR3 coding sequence is TGTGCCAGCAGCCCCGGGTCTTCGACGTACTTC.

V and J are TRBV7-9 and TRBJ1-3, with D possibly being TRBD1 (5 bases). Germline V gene sequence: CDR1 SEHNR, CDR2 FQNEAQ (reference sequence). The CDR3 covers 17 residues. The V end lost 0 bases, the J end lost 2 bases, and 14 bases lay between the germline ends. DNA for the CDR3: TGTGCCAGCAGCTTAGCGTGGGCCAGGGAGGCTGGAAACACCATATATTTT. Its protein product is CASSLAWAREAGNTIYF.

The J gene is TRBJ2-1, the V gene TRBV5-1, with D possibly being TRBD2 (5 bases). This CDR3 is 13 amino acids long. The germline gives CDR1 SGHRS, CDR2 YFSETQ. V was clipped by 7 bases and J by 4 bases, with 12 bases between them. The CDR3 sequence: CASLRTGYNEQFF. The CDR3 DNA follows: TGCGCCAGCCTAAGGACTGGGTACAATGAGCAGTTCTTC.

The gene calls are TRBV14 and TRBJ2-3, with a weak D call TRBD1 (6 bases). From germline, CDR1 is SGHDN and CDR2 FVKESK. Trimming took 1 base from V and 1 from J, leaving 12 bases between them. The CDR3 contains 16 residues. CDR3 nucleotides: TGTGCCAGCAGCCAAGGGCAGGGGCCAGGCACAGATACGCAGTATTTT. This sequence encodes CASSQGQGPGTDTQYF. Full variable domain (remainder filled in from reference TRBV14 and TRBJ2-3): EAGVTQFPSHSVIEKGQTVTLRCDPISGHDNLYWYRRVMGKEIKFLLHFVKESKQDESGMPNNRFLAERTGGTYSTLKVQPAELEDSGVYFCASSQGQGPGTDTQYFGPGTRLTVL.